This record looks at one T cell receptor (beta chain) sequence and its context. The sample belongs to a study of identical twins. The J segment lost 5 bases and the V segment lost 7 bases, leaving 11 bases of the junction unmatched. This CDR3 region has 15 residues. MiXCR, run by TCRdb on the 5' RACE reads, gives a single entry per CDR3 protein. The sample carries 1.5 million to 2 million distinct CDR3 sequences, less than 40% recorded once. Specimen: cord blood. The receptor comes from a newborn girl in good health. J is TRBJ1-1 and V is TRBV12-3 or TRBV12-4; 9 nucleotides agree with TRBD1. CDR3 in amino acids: CASTIGRGQGTEAFF. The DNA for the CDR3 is TGTGCCAGCACCATTGGTAGGGGACAGGGAACTGAAGCTTTCTTT.